These 16 T cell receptor beta chains share one sample of origin, sequenced in a study of blood T cell repertoires in COVID-19. Sequencing was performed with immunoSEQ multiplex PCR; in TCRdb, only in-frame clones are kept and a portion is missing. The sample lists about 300,000 clones, 90% occurring once. The specimen sequenced was PBMCs or T cells enriched from blood (not recorded which). The receptors come from a woman between 25 and 40 years old who had recovered from COVID-19.

The J gene is TRBJ2-1, the V gene TRBV11-3; TRBD2 aligns across 7 bases. The germline V gene has CDR1 SGHNT and CDR2 YENEEA. The CDR3 length is 14 residues. V lost 5 bases to trimming and J lost 4 bases; unmatched junction nucleotides: 5. CDR3 amino acids: CASSQSGIYNEQFF. The CDR3 region has the DNA TGTGCCAGCAGCCAGAGCGGGATTTACAATGAGCAGTTCTTC.

V gene TRBV2 combines with J gene TRBJ1-1; the match to TRBD1 covers 7 bases. V shed 7 bases and J 1 base; nucleotides not matched to a gene: 6. CDR3 length equals 14 residues. Germline CDR1 and CDR2: SNHLY and FYNNEI. CDR3 nucleotide sequence: TGTGCCAGCATGACAGGGACCAAGAACACTGAAGCTTTCTTT. Protein sequence: CASMTGTKNTEAFF.

The chain uses TRBV4-2 and TRBJ2-5; 10 bases agree with TRBD2. Germline CDR1 LGHNA, CDR2 YNFKEQ. The CDR3 runs 14 residues. The ends lost 3 bases at V and 3 bases at J; junction bases unmatched: 1. This chain's CDR3 is CASSQGLAKETQYF. The CDR3 nucleotides are TGTGCCAGCAGCCAGGGACTAGCGAAAGAGACCCAGTACTTC.

The chain carries TRBV19 and TRBJ2-7; 7 positions agree with TRBD1. Per germline, CDR1 LNHDA and CDR2 SQIVND (reference sequence). CDR3 length equals 16 residues. The J segment lost 3 bases and the V segment lost 6 bases, leaving 14 bases of the junction unmatched. CDR3 sequence (DNA): TGTGCCAGTAGGAAACAAACATCGGGACAGAACTACGAGCAGTACTTC. This sequence encodes CASRKQTSGQNYEQYF.

The chain carries TRBV6-4 and TRBJ2-1, with a possible D match to TRBD2 (7 bases). Trimming shortened V by 6 bases and J by 8 bases, and 14 bases separated the two germline ends. The germline gives CDR1 MRHNA, CDR2 SNTAGT. The CDR3 spans 13 residues. The CDR3 DNA follows: TGTGCCAGCAGCGCCGGGGGGCGGGATGAGCAGTTCTTC. Its protein is CASSAGGRDEQFF.

The gene calls are TRBV7-8 and TRBJ1-5; D gene uncertain. Germline V lookup: CDR1 SGHVS, CDR2 FQNEAQ. V shed 0 bases and J shed 0 bases, with 6 bases lying between them. This CDR3 spans 15 amino acids. This CDR3 reads CASSLALYSNQPQHF. CDR3 in DNA: TGTGCCAGCAGCTTAGCGTTATATAGCAATCAGCCCCAGCATTTT. Full variable domain (remainder filled in from reference TRBV7-8 and TRBJ1-5): GAGVSQSPRYKVAKRGQDVALRCDPISGHVSLFWYQQALGQGPEFLTYFQNEAQLDKSGLPSDRFFAERPEGSVSTLKIQRTQQEDSAVYLCASSLALYSNQPQHFGDGTRLSIL.

This rearrangement joins TRBV28 to TRBJ1-5, with no clear D. Germline CDR1 MDHEN, CDR2 SYDVKM. The CDR3 has 15 residues. V was shortened by 4 bases and J by 4 bases, with 14 bases between the two germline ends. The CDR3 reads CASSSLRRGNQPQHF. In nucleotides, the CDR3 is TGTGCCAGCAGTTCTTTAAGACGGGGTAATCAGCCCCAGCATTTT.

The rearrangement links TRBV19 to TRBJ1-5; TRBD1 is a possible D gene (6 bases). Trimming took off 7 bases at V and 8 bases at J, with 15 bases between the two ends. The germline V gene encodes CDR1 LNHDA and CDR2 SQIVND (reference sequence). The CDR3 has 13 amino acids. The DNA of the CDR3 is TGTGCCAGTAACCGTAGGGGGATTGAGCCCCAGCATTTT. It yields the protein CASNRRGIEPQHF.

The genes are TRBV9 and TRBJ2-2; 8 bases map to TRBD2. This CDR3 region has 16 residues. The germline gives CDR1 SGDLS, CDR2 YYNGEE. V lost 3 bases, J lost 1 base, and 5 bases stayed unmatched. The CDR3 sequence is CASSGKSGGNTGELFF. The DNA of the CDR3 is TGTGCCAGCAGCGGGAAGAGCGGGGGGAACACCGGGGAGCTGTTTTTT.

This clone was recorded once. The chain links TRBV30 to TRBJ2-1; TRBD2 agrees at 10 bases. The CDR3 has 19 residues. V trimming: 0 bases; J trimming: 0 bases; junction bases outside the gene matches: 11. Germline CDR1 and CDR2: GTSNPN and SVGIG (reference sequence). The CDR3 nucleotides are TGTGCCTGGAGTGTACTAGGACTAGCGGAGGGGAGCTCCTACAATGAGCAGTTCTTC. Translation gives CAWSVLGLAEGSSYNEQFF.

The CDR3 region has the DNA TGTGCCAGCAGCCATAAGAGAACTGAAGCTTTCTTT. Protein sequence: CASSHKRTEAFF. The chain has TRBV5-6 and TRBJ1-1; D is unclear. V was cut by 4 bases and J by 5 bases, with 9 bases left in between. Germline-derived CDR1 and CDR2 are SGHDT and YYEEEE. The CDR3 loop spans 12 amino acids.

This clone was recorded once. The rearrangement links TRBV12-3 or TRBV12-4 to TRBJ2-1; D remains unclear. The CDR3 consists of 13 residues. V was cut by 5 bases and J by 0 bases, with 5 bases left in between. The CDR3 DNA sequence: TGTGCCAGCAGTATTAGCTCCTACAATGAGCAGTTCTTC. Translated: CASSISSYNEQFF.

V gene TRBV3-1 (or the pseudogene TRBV3-2) combines with J gene TRBJ2-7; 8 bases align to TRBD1. The CDR3 extends over 19 amino acids. Looked up from germline, CDR1 is LGHDT and CDR2 is YNNKEL (reference sequence). The V gene end was trimmed by 0 bases and the J gene end by 2 bases; junction bases not matched to a gene: 15. CDR3 amino acids: CASSQDGGLDRGPPYEQYF. CDR3 sequence (DNA): TGTGCCAGCAGCCAAGATGGCGGCCTTGACAGGGGCCCACCCTACGAGCAGTACTTC.

The chain carries TRBV29-1 and TRBJ1-1; TRBD1 is a possible D gene (6 bases). V lost 3 bases to trimming and J lost 0 bases, with 11 bases between them. The CDR3 runs to 14 residues. Germline V gene sequence: CDR1 SQVTM, CDR2 ANQGSEA. The CDR3 is CSVDRDTVNTEAFF. The DNA for the CDR3 is TGCAGCGTTGACCGGGACACCGTGAACACTGAAGCTTTCTTT. The full variable domain, in which reference TRBV29-1 and TRBJ1-1 provide the parts outside the CDR3, is SAVISQKPSRDICQRGTSLTIQCQVDSQVTMMFWYRQQPGQSLTLIATANQGSEATYESGFVIDKFPISRPNLTFSTLTVSNMSPEDSSIYLCSVDRDTVNTEAFFGQGTRLTVV.

The chain carries TRBV3-1 (or the pseudogene TRBV3-2) and TRBJ1-2, with D hard to call. This CDR3 spans 14 amino acids. In germline, CDR1 is LGHDT, CDR2 YNNKEL (reference sequence). The V end was cut by 1 base, the J end by 0 bases, with 6 bases between. The CDR3 loop is CASSQGRANYGYTF. The CDR3 DNA sequence: TGTGCCAGCAGCCAAGGTCGAGCTAACTATGGCTACACCTTC.

The genes are TRBV5-4 and TRBJ2-3; 16 nucleotides align to TRBD2. Germline CDR1 is SGHNT and CDR2 is YYREEE (reference sequence). V shed 5 bases and J 1 base; nucleotides not matched to a gene: 10. The CDR3 spans 19 residues. Written as DNA, the CDR3 is TGTGCCAGCAGTATCCCAGGGACTAGCGGGAGGGTGGGCACAGATACGCAGTATTTT. Translation gives CASSIPGTSGRVGTDTQYF.